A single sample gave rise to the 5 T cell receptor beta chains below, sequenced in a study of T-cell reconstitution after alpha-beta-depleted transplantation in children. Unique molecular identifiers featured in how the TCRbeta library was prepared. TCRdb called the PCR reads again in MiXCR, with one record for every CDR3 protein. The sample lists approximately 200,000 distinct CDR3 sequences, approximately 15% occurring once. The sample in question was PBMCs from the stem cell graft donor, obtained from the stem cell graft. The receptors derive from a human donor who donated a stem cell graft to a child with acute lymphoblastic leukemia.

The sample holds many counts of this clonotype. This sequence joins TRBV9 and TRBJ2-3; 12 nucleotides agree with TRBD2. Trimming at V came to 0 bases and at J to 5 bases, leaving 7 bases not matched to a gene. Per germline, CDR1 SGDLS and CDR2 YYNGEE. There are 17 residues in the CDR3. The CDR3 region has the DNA TGTGCCAGCAGCGTAGGTCCTCCGGGACTAGCGGGAGATACGCAGTATTTT. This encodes CASSVGPPGLAGDTQYF.

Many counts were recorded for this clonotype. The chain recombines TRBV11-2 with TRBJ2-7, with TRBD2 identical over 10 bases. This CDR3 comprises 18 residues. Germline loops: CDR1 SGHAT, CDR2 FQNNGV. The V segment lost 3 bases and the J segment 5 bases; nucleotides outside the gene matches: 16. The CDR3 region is CASSLILGLSGLADEQYF. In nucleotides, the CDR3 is TGTGCCAGCAGCTTGATTCTGGGCCTTTCCGGACTAGCGGACGAGCAGTACTTC.

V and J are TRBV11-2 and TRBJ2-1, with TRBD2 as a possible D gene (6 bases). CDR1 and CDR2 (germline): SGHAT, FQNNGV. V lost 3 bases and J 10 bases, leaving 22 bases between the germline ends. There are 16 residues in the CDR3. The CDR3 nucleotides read TGTGCCAGCAGCTTCTCCCCAGCGGGCCGTCTCGGGGAGCAGTTCTTC. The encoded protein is CASSFSPAGRLGEQFF.

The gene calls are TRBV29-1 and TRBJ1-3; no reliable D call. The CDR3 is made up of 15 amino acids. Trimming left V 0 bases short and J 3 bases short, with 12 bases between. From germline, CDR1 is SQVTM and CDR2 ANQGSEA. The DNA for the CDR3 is TGCAGCGTTGAAGATCTCCAGGCAGTTGGAAACACCATATATTTT. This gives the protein CSVEDLQAVGNTIYF.

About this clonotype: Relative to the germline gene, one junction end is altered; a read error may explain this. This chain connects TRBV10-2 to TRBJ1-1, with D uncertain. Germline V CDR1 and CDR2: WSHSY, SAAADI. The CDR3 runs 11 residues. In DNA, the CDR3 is TGCACCAGCAGTGATGGCGGTGAAGCTTTCTTT. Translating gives CTSSDGGEAFF.